This T cell receptor beta chain was obtained from a study of regulatory T cells in long-lasting Graves disease. Time point described: newly diagnosed GD, antithyroid drugs for less than 3 months. There was RNA extracted from PBMCs, and the TCR library was made from it. The CDR3 covers 15 residues. V shed 6 bases and J shed 5 bases, with 19 bases lying between them. Investigators prepared the TCR beta libraries by applying iRepertoire HTBI primers and Arm-PCR of CDR3 regions. Via MiXCR, TCRdb re-called the multiplex PCR reads, giving one row per CDR3 protein. The profile shows some 600,000 distinct CDR3 sequences, more than 15% of them singletons. The sample was also reused in another study, on T cells in Graves' hyperthyroidism and ophthalmopathy.

The V call is TRBV12-3 or TRBV12-4, the J call TRBJ1-1; D perhaps matches TRBD1 (6 bases). The clonotype originates from a man aged 18 to 30 with Graves disease. The material was peripheral blood mononuclear cells (PBMCs), obtained at new diagnosis, from a patient treated with antithyroid drugs. The CDR3 bases are TGTGCCAGCAGACCCCAATGGGGGGGCAGGACTGAAGCTTTCTTT. It yields the protein CASRPQWGGRTEAFF.